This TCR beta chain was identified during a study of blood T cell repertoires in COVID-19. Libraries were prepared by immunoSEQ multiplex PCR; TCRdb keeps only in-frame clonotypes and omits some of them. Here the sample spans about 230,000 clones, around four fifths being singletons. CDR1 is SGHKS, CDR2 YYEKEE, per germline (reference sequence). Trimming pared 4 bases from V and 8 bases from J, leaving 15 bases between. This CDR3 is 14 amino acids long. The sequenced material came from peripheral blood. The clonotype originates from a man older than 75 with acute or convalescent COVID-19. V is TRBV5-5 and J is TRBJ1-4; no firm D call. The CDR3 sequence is CASSAGPRAEKLFF. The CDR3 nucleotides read TGTGCCAGCAGCGCAGGACCGCGGGCCGAAAAACTGTTTTTT.